This T cell receptor (beta chain) appears in the sequencing data of a study of glioma-infiltrating T cells. This clonotype was found a few times. The iRepertoire nested amplicon-rescue multiplex PCR amplified TCR alpha and beta CDR3s from RNA. Tissue mRNA or PBMC total RNA, about 95-450 ng, went into one-step reverse transcription and amplification. TCRdb reprocessed the multiplex PCR reads via MiXCR and lists one record per CDR3 protein. The repertoire holds about 130,000 distinct CDR3 sequences, with approximately 23% as singletons. The receptor was isolated from a human donor with low-grade glioma or glioblastoma, undergoing nonglioma brain surgery, or in good health (not recorded which). Sequencing was done on a sample of glioma tissue, nonneoplastic brain tissue, or PBMCs (not recorded which).

As DNA, the CDR3 is TGTGCCTCGTCCGGGACAGGGTTCGGCACCGGGGAGCTGTTTTTT. It codes for CASSGTGFGTGELFF. The chain joins TRBV5-6 to TRBJ2-2; 9 bases line up with TRBD1. Germline V lookup: CDR1 SGHDT, CDR2 YYEEEE. V was pared by 10 bases and J by 4 bases, with 11 bases of the junction left unmatched. The CDR3 is 15 residues long. The full variable domain, completed using reference TRBV5-6 and TRBJ2-2, is DAGVTQSPTHLIKTRGQQVTLRCSPKSGHDTVSWYQQALGQGPQFIFQYYEEEERQRGNFPDRFSGHQFPNYSSELNVNALLLGDSALYLCASSGTGFGTGELFFGEGSRLTVL.